This T cell receptor beta chain appears in the sequencing data of a study of blood T cell repertoires in COVID-19. Only in-frame clones appear in the TCRdb table, and some are missing; sequencing was by immunoSEQ multiplex PCR. The sample holds fewer than 150,000 clones, around 76% seen once. V was pared by 4 bases and J by 4 bases, with 14 bases between. CDR1 is SGDLS, CDR2 YYNGEE, per germline. The CDR3 has 15 amino acids. The chain joins TRBV9 to TRBJ2-2, with D perhaps TRBD1 (5 bases). Sequencing input: peripheral blood. This sequence was found in a man in his 70s with acute or convalescent COVID-19. Here the CDR3 DNA reads TGTGCCAGCAGCACACGACGCCAGGGCACCGGGGAGCTGTTTTTT. Its protein is CASSTRRQGTGELFF.